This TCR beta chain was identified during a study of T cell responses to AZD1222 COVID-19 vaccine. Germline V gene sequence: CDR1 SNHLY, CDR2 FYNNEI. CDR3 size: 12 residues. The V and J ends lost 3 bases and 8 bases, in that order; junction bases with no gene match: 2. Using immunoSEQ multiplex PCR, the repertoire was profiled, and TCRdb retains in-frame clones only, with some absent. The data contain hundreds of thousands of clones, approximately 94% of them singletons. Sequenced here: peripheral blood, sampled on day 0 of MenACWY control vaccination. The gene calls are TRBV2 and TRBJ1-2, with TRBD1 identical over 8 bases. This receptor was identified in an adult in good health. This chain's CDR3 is CASSDRGRGYTF. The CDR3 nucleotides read TGTGCCAGCAGTGACAGGGGGCGCGGCTACACCTTC.